This entry lists 31 T cell receptor beta chains sequenced from one sample in a study of T cells in placental villitis. Sequencing used immunoSEQ v4. The protocol was immunoSEQ multiplex PCR, while the TCRdb copy is restricted to in-frame clones and leaves out a portion. This sample has 2,500 to 4,000 clones, with about 75% found just once. The sequenced material came from placental tissue containing maternal and fetal cells. The receptors here all came from a human patient with infectious villitis; the placental T cells may come from both mother and fetus.

V is TRBV13 and J is TRBJ2-1, with a possible D match to TRBD2 (5 bases). Between the trimmed V and J ends, which lost 2 bases and 9 bases, there was a span of 14 bases. The CDR3 is 14 amino acids. The germline gives CDR1 PRHDT, CDR2 FYEKMQ (reference sequence). Written as DNA, the CDR3 is TGTGCCAGCAGCTTATCGCATTCCGGGATTGAGCAGTTCTTC. Encoded protein: CASSLSHSGIEQFF.

This clone counts as large. The genes are TRBV20-1 and TRBJ1-2; D not resolved. The V end lost 2 bases, the J end lost 3 bases, and 1 base lay between the germline ends. This CDR3 is built from 10 residues. Germline loops: CDR1 DFQATT, CDR2 SNEGSKA (reference sequence). The CDR3 DNA reads TGCAGTGCTAGACACTATGGCTACACCTTC. Translated: CSARHYGYTF.

The chain recombines TRBV4-1 with TRBJ1-5, with D tentatively TRBD1 (6 bases). This CDR3 comprises 15 residues. Germline-derived CDR1 and CDR2 are MGHRA and YSYEKL. Trimming took off 4 bases at V and 4 bases at J, with 14 bases between the two ends. The CDR3 reads CASSLQDSLNQPQHF. As DNA, the CDR3 is TGCGCCAGCAGCCTCCAGGACAGCCTAAATCAGCCCCAGCATTTT.

This rearrangement joins TRBV7-2 to TRBJ1-1, with D hard to call. Germline lookup yields CDR1 SGHTA and CDR2 FQGNSA. CDR3 length equals 16 residues. V was cut by 7 bases and J by 1 base, with 19 bases left in between. This chain's CDR3 is CASTYNFRLANTEAFF. CDR3 nucleotide sequence: TGTGCCAGCACCTACAACTTCCGTCTCGCGAACACTGAAGCTTTCTTT.

This chain connects TRBV4-1 to TRBJ1-2, with 7 bases aligning to TRBD1. Germline trimming cut 0 bases from V and 6 bases from J; bases unmatched to any gene: 4. There are 14 residues in the CDR3. CDR1 is MGHRA, CDR2 YSYEKL, per germline. CDR3 DNA sequence: TGCGCCAGCAGCCAAGAACAGGGGCCTAATGGCTACACCTTC. Its translation: CASSQEQGPNGYTF.

This chain joins TRBV3-1 (or the pseudogene TRBV3-2) and TRBJ1-2; 11 bases map to TRBD1. The CDR3 loop spans 16 amino acids. Looked up from germline, CDR1 is LGHDT and CDR2 is YNNKEL (reference sequence). Trimming at V came to 5 bases and at J to 8 bases, leaving 13 bases not matched to a gene. The CDR3, as DNA: TGTGCCAGCAGCATGCGATCCCCGGGACAGGGGGAAGGCTACACCTTC. Translated: CASSMRSPGQGEGYTF.

The CDR3 loop is CASSVEGERDTEAFF. The CDR3 DNA is TGTGCCAGCAGCGTAGAGGGAGAAAGGGACACTGAAGCTTTCTTT. The genes are TRBV9 and TRBJ1-1; D is unclear. The ends were cut back, 0 bases at V and 3 bases at J, with 12 bases in the middle. CDR3 length: 15 amino acids. Germline loops: CDR1 SGDLS, CDR2 YYNGEE.

The chain carries TRBV30 and TRBJ1-6, with D uncertain. Deletions cut 1 base from V and 7 bases from J, with 8 bases between. The CDR3 consists of 13 residues. Germline lookup yields CDR1 GTSNPN and CDR2 SVGIG (reference sequence). Here the CDR3 DNA reads TGTGCCTGGAGTGAGACCACGAATTCACCCCTCCACTTT. It encodes CAWSETTNSPLHF.

The gene calls are TRBV7-2 and TRBJ2-3; 8 bases match TRBD2. The V gene's germline CDR1 is SGHTA and CDR2 FQGNSA. The CDR3 runs to 15 residues. Trimming cost V 6 bases and J 3 bases; bases outside gene matches: 8. The CDR3 DNA sequence: TGTGCCAGCAGGTACGGGACTAGGACAACAGATACGCAGTATTTT. The encoded protein is CASRYGTRTTDTQYF.

As to this clone: This sequence may be a read error, since a much larger clone differs from it by one base. The chain employs TRBV11-1 and TRBJ2-7, with D maybe TRBD1 (6 bases). The CDR3 sequence is 15 residues long. The germline CDR1 and CDR2 sequences are SGHAT and FQDESV (reference sequence). CDR3 in DNA: TGTGCCAGCAGCTCCCTGGAGGACAGAACCTACAAGCAGTACTTC. This codes for CASSSLEDRTYKQYF.

The genes are TRBV19 and TRBJ2-3; D gene uncertain. Trimming cost V 7 bases and J 2 bases, with 22 bases left between them. The CDR3 sequence is 17 residues long. Germline V gene data show CDR1 as LNHDA and CDR2 as SQIVND (reference sequence). The CDR3 reads CASTSKSIGALTDTQYF. In nucleotides, the CDR3 is TGTGCCAGTACCTCTAAATCTATCGGTGCACTCACAGATACGCAGTATTTT.

The chain carries TRBV19 and TRBJ2-2; D not certain. Trimming took 6 bases from V and 0 from J, leaving 11 bases between them. Looked up from germline, CDR1 is LNHDA and CDR2 is SQIVND (reference sequence). This CDR3 is built from 15 residues. This CDR3 reads CASRGGQANTGELFF. In DNA, the CDR3 is TGTGCCAGTAGGGGTGGGCAGGCGAACACCGGGGAGCTGTTTTTT.

V and J are TRBV4-1 and TRBJ2-1; D unclear. Germline V gene lookup returns CDR1 MGHRA and CDR2 YSYEKL. V was clipped by 0 bases and J by 7 bases, with 4 bases between them. This CDR3 spans 12 amino acids. In DNA form, the CDR3 reads TGCGCCAGCAGCCAAGATTGGAATGAGCAGTTCTTC. Protein product: CASSQDWNEQFF.

Points on this clone: The sample carries other DNA sequences with the same CDR3. V and J are TRBV27 and TRBJ2-3; 8 nucleotides line up with TRBD1. CDR1 and CDR2 from the germline V gene are MNHEY and SMNVEV (reference sequence). The trim removed 4 bases at V and 3 bases at J, leaving 6 bases unmatched. This CDR3 comprises 15 residues. This chain's CDR3 is CASSSRQGITDTQYF. The DNA of the CDR3 is TGTGCCAGCAGTTCTCGACAGGGGATTACAGATACGCAGTATTTT.

The J gene is TRBJ2-5, the V gene TRBV12-5; 7 bases match TRBD1. The germline V gene encodes CDR1 LGHNT and CDR2 FRNRAP. The CDR3 spans 13 residues. J was trimmed by 4 bases and V by 1 base; bases with no gene match: 0. The CDR3 DNA is TGTGCTAGTGGTTTGGGACAGGGAGAGACCCAGTACTTC. Its translation: CASGLGQGETQYF.

In this sample, this clone turned up a few times. The chain couples TRBV10-1 to TRBJ2-3; D is perhaps TRBD1 or TRBD2 (6 bases each). From germline, CDR1 is WNHNN and CDR2 SYGVQD (reference sequence). CDR3 size: 13 residues. Trimming took off 2 bases at V and 4 bases at J, with 7 bases between the two ends. CDR3 in amino acids: CASSERGPDTQYF. The DNA of the CDR3 is TGCGCCAGCAGTGAGCGGGGGCCAGATACGCAGTATTTT.

This chain uses TRBV6-1 with TRBJ2-5; D call uncertain. The CDR3 consists of 11 residues. Germline lookup yields CDR1 MNHNS and CDR2 SASEGT. The V end lost 2 bases, the J end lost 7 bases, and 5 bases lay between the germline ends. As DNA, the CDR3 is TGTGCCAGCAGTGAAACGTGGACCCAGTACTTC. Residues: CASSETWTQYF.

In nucleotides, the CDR3 is TGTGCCAGCAGCTTATTTCGACAGCAGAATTCACCCCTCCACTTT. It specifies CASSLFRQQNSPLHF. V usage is TRBV7-9 and J usage is TRBJ1-6; D is perhaps TRBD1 (5 bases). V was shortened by 2 bases and J by 7 bases, with 12 bases between the two germline ends. Germline loops: CDR1 SEHNR, CDR2 FQNEAQ (reference sequence). CDR3 size: 15 residues.

The V call is TRBV18, the J call TRBJ2-1; 10 positions match TRBD2. The germline V gene encodes CDR1 KGHSH and CDR2 LQKENI. The CDR3 totals 17 residues. V trimming: 2 bases; J trimming: 7 bases; junction bases outside the gene matches: 11. CDR3 residues: CASSPRDIAGGKNEQFF. CDR3 DNA sequence: TGTGCCAGCTCACCAAGGGACATAGCGGGAGGTAAGAATGAGCAGTTCTTC.

The CDR3 nucleotides are TGTGCCAGCAGCGTAGCCTCAGATACGCAGTATTTT. Translating gives CASSVASDTQYF. The chain joins TRBV9 to TRBJ2-3; D uncertain. Trimming stripped 0 bases from V and 4 bases from J, with 3 bases between. This CDR3 region has 12 residues. Germline loops: CDR1 SGDLS, CDR2 YYNGEE.

This clone was counted a single time. The chain links TRBV14 to TRBJ2-3; TRBD1 or TRBD2 may be the D gene (5 bases each). The length of the CDR3 is 14 residues. The ends were cut back, 4 bases at V and 0 bases at J, with 8 bases in the middle. Per germline, CDR1 SGHDN and CDR2 FVKESK. DNA of the CDR3: TGTGCCAGCAGCCCGTGGGGGAGCACAGATACGCAGTATTTT. Translation gives CASSPWGSTDTQYF.

J is TRBJ2-1 and V is TRBV5-4; D is uncertain. The V gene lost 2 bases and the J gene lost 3 bases, with 6 bases spanning the gap. This CDR3 region has 13 residues. CDR1 and CDR2 (germline): SGHNT, YYREEE (reference sequence). CDR3 loop: CASSFPSYNEQFF. CDR3 DNA sequence: TGTGCCAGCAGCTTCCCTAGCTACAATGAGCAGTTCTTC.

Note on this clone: With a much larger clone just one base away, this may be a read error. Distinct nucleotide sequences in the sample also encode this CDR3. The V gene is TRBV9, the J gene TRBJ2-3; TRBD2 agrees at 14 bases. The CDR3 contains 15 residues. The germline V gene encodes CDR1 SGDLS and CDR2 YYNGEE. Trimming cost V 3 bases and J 3 bases; bases outside gene matches: 0. The chain's CDR3 is CASSGLAGGTDTQYF. The CDR3 DNA sequence: TGTGCCAGCAGCGGACTAGCGGGGGGGACAGATACGCAGTATTTT.

V usage is TRBV6-5 and J usage is TRBJ1-4; D gene ambiguous. Between the trimmed V and J ends, which lost 6 bases and 7 bases, there was a span of 12 bases. The CDR3 runs 13 residues. The germline V gene encodes CDR1 MNHEY and CDR2 SVGAGI. CDR3: CASSPGWGEKLFF. The CDR3 DNA reads as TGTGCCAGCAGCCCAGGATGGGGTGAAAAACTGTTTTTT.

V usage is TRBV16 and J usage is TRBJ2-7, with 12 bases matching TRBD1. Trimming cost V 1 base and J 3 bases; bases outside gene matches: 7. This CDR3 is built from 17 residues. In germline, CDR1 is KGHSY, CDR2 FQNENV. The CDR3 loop reads CASSQFIGTGGFYEQYF. CDR3 nucleotide sequence: TGTGCCAGCAGCCAATTTATAGGGACAGGGGGCTTCTACGAGCAGTACTTC. The whole variable domain, filled in from reference TRBV16 and TRBJ2-7, reads GEEVAQTPKHLVRGEGQKAKLYCAPIKGHSYVFWYQQVLKNEFKFLISFQNENVFDETGMPKERFSAKCLPNSPCSLEIQATKLEDSAVYFCASSQFIGTGGFYEQYFGPGTRLTVT.

The V and J genes are TRBV3-1 (or the pseudogene TRBV3-2) and TRBJ2-3; the D gene is possibly TRBD2 (6 bases). Germline assignment: CDR1 LGHDT and CDR2 YNNKEL (reference sequence). The CDR3 is made up of 15 amino acids. Trimming stripped 0 bases from V and 5 bases from J, with 12 bases between. CDR3 nucleotides: TGTGCCAGCAGCCAAGATTGGGACTGGGGAGATACGCAGTATTTT. The encoded protein is CASSQDWDWGDTQYF.

V is TRBV4-1 and J is TRBJ2-2; 16 bases match TRBD2. Germline trimming cut 3 bases from V and 5 bases from J; bases unmatched to any gene: 15. The CDR3 covers 21 residues. Germline CDR1 MGHRA, CDR2 YSYEKL. CDR3 sequence: CASSHPSGTSGGAIETGELFF. CDR3 bases: TGCGCCAGCAGCCATCCATCCGGGACTAGCGGGGGGGCCATAGAGACCGGGGAGCTGTTTTTT.

The chain carries TRBV4-1 and TRBJ2-1; D remains ambiguous. CDR1 and CDR2 from the germline V gene are MGHRA and YSYEKL. This CDR3 comprises 12 residues. Trimming shortened V by 4 bases and J by 6 bases, and 7 bases separated the two germline ends. CDR3 nucleotides: TGCGCCAGCAGCCCGTTCACCAATGAGCAGTTCTTC. Translated, it gives CASSPFTNEQFF.

CDR3 nucleotide sequence: TGTGCCATCAGTGAGCCATGGCGGACTCAGAGGAATGAGCAGTTCTTC. It encodes CAISEPWRTQRNEQFF. The chain uses TRBV10-3 and TRBJ2-1; D might be TRBD2 (5 bases). V lost 2 bases and J 7 bases, leaving 18 bases between the germline ends. Germline V lookup: CDR1 ENHRY, CDR2 SYGVKD. The CDR3 has 16 amino acids.

The chain recombines TRBV27 with TRBJ2-7; TRBD2 is a possible D gene (6 bases). Per the germline V gene, CDR1 is MNHEY and CDR2 is SMNVEV (reference sequence). V was clipped by 7 bases and J by 5 bases, with 12 bases between them. This CDR3 spans 12 amino acids. The CDR3 region has the DNA TGTGCCAGCACTGGAGGGGACCACGAGCAGTACTTC. Translated, it gives CASTGGDHEQYF.

The chain recombines TRBV19 with TRBJ2-1; no reliable D call. V shed 3 bases and J shed 10 bases, with 22 bases lying between them. The CDR3 covers 16 residues. Germline-derived CDR1 and CDR2 are LNHDA and SQIVND (reference sequence). The CDR3 DNA sequence: TGTGCCAGTAGTATTTTAGGTTCCCGAGGTGGATCGGAGCAGTTCTTC. This sequence encodes CASSILGSRGGSEQFF.